This T cell receptor beta chain came from a study of beta chain features in type 1 diabetes. Sequencing targeted expressed TCRB transcripts, as all isolated RNA had been reverse transcribed. TCRdb's copy holds only in-frame clones and misses some; the assay was immunoSEQ multiplex PCR. The sample shows more than 100,000 clones, roughly 15% of them seen only once. Regarding the study as a whole: Researchers report that Type 1 diabetes patients had moderately but significantly shorter TCRB CDR3s across all four CD4+ subsets.

Concerning this clone: Its antigen remains unidentified.

The sequencing input was central memory CD4+ T cells from blood. The receptor comes from a man in his thirties or forties with type 1 diabetes.

The CDR3 coding sequence is TGTGCCAGCAGCCTTGCGGTAATGACGGACTCTGGAAACACCATATATTTT. Translating gives CASSLAVMTDSGNTIYF. This sequence joins TRBV5-8 and TRBJ1-3; no clear D. V was clipped by 4 bases and J by 0 bases, with 17 bases between them. Germline values: CDR1 SGHTS, CDR2 YDEGEE. This CDR3 contains 17 residues.